This TCR beta chain was captured in a study of cytomegalovirus exposure and HLA in healthy donors. Whole-study context: There were about 85 million unique TCRs (from HLA-typed donors) in an early data release.

V lost 8 bases and J 3 bases, leaving 17 bases between the germline ends. There are 15 residues in the CDR3. In germline, CDR1 is MNHEY, CDR2 SMNVEV (reference sequence). With 60 Vbeta and 13 Jbeta primers, the PCR was carried out. Sequencing used immunoSEQ multiplex PCR; TCRdb keeps in-frame clones, though not all of them. The repertoire consists of some 110,000 clones, with around 74% occurring once and the leading ten covering 1.5% to 2%. The rearrangement joins TRBV27 to TRBJ1-5, with D unclear. The sequenced material came from PBMCs. The TCR comes from a woman aged 18-29 years in good health and CMV-seronegative. CDR3 in DNA: TGTGCCAGCCCCCCGGGAGGGAGGACCAATCAGCCCCAGCATTTT. Its translation is CASPPGGRTNQPQHF.